This T cell receptor beta chain was profiled in a study of T-cell reconstitution after alpha-beta-depleted transplantation in children. Unique molecular identifiers were incorporated when the TCRbeta library was constructed. TCRdb passed the PCR reads through MiXCR, listing each CDR3 protein once. The data show 350,000 to 450,000 distinct CDR3 sequences, about 14% seen once. The CDR3 sequence is 14 residues long. The germline V and J ends were trimmed by 8 bases and 11 bases, with 24 bases remaining between them. The TCR comes from a human donor who donated a stem cell graft to a child with Fanconi anemia. The chain joins TRBV12-3 or TRBV12-4 to TRBJ1-1; D might be TRBD1 (5 bases). Sequencing used PBMCs, obtained from the stem cell graft. The CDR3 here is CASRATGAGRRAFF. The CDR3 nucleotides are TGTGCCAGCCGGGCTACTGGGGCAGGGCGCCGGGCTTTCTTT.